This TCR beta chain was observed in a study of CD8+CD57+ T cells in acquired aplastic anemia. Study-level information: Sorting CD4+ and CD8+ cells gave DNA averaging roughly 3.2 ug.

Previously, flow cytometry had revealed CD8+CD57+ cell expansion in the patients chosen for sequencing. No patient had been given any therapy when blood was sampled. Turning to this clonotype: Its cognate antigen is unknown.

Study-level findings and limits: The study identified 25 to 30 CD8+ CDR3 sequences shared by patients and controls. Patients and controls had CD8+ Simpson's diversity values that were not significantly distinct.

The CDR3 is made up of 13 amino acids. Trimming removed 6 bases at V and 5 bases at J, with 13 bases between. In germline, CDR1 is SNHLY, CDR2 FYNNEI. Using genomic DNA as the template, TCR beta VDJ and CDR3 profiling was carried out. TCRdb itself ran the reads through MiXCR, one entry per CDR3 protein. The sample includes about 190,000 distinct CDR3 sequences, around 45% seen only once; the top ten take around a tenth. Input material: sorted CD4+, CD8+, or CD8+CD57+ T cells (not recorded which) from PBMCs. This sequence originates from a human donor with aplastic anemia. J is TRBJ1-1 and V is TRBV2, with D maybe TRBD1 (6 bases). This chain's CDR3 is CASRITGRTEAFF. CDR3 nucleotide sequence: TGTGCCAGCAGGATAACAGGGAGGACTGAAGCTTTCTTT. The whole variable domain, filled in from reference TRBV2 and TRBJ1-1, reads EPEVTQTPSHQVTQMGQEVILRCVPISNHLYFYWYRQILGQKVEFLVSFYNNEISEKSEIFDDQFSVERPDGSNFTLKIRSTKLEDSAMYFCASRITGRTEAFFGQGTRLTVV.